This T cell receptor (beta chain) was identified during a study of shared clonotypes between healthy human individuals. This CDR3 comprises 19 residues. Trimming shortened V by 0 bases and J by 2 bases, and 23 bases separated the two germline ends. Germline CDR1 and CDR2: SGDLS and YYNGEE. Broader study findings: Compared with memory subsets, naive subsets generally had larger estimated richness. The study's rarefaction showed incomplete sorted-subset sequencing despite large depth.

In regard to this clone: Its antigen is as yet unknown.

It was at deep level that the assay was run. Replicate PCRs from sorted subsets contained roughly 200 ng DNA, which is tens of thousands of T cell genomes. Sequenced by immunoSEQ multiplex PCR; TCRdb stores in-frame clones only, minus some. The sample gives millions of clones, roughly 92% of which show up once; around 0.15% is in the top ten. The clonotype originates from a man between 18 and 29 years old in good health. The rearrangement uses TRBV9 and TRBJ2-5, with D maybe TRBD2 (6 bases). The sample was naive CD4+ T cells sorted from blood. The subset denotes: CD45RA+ positively selected. The chain's CDR3 is CASSVASPSVASEQETQYF. In DNA form, the CDR3 reads TGTGCCAGCAGCGTAGCTTCCCCGAGCGTGGCTAGCGAACAAGAGACCCAGTACTTC.